The subject of this entry is one TCR beta chain. No antigen is known for it. No much larger clonotype is one base removed from it; base qualities were not supplied. The data were obtained in a study of cytomegalovirus exposure and HLA in healthy donors (TCRdb year 2017). Describing the broader study: An earlier analysis of approximately 640 of the donors reported 250 to 350 Gb of sequence data and 100 million to 130 million unique TCR beta sequences from about 179 million T cells. Typing coverage differed by locus: A, B, C, DRB1 and DQB1 were typed in roughly 620-630 donors, DQA1 in roughly 500, DPA1 in some 610, and DPB1 in 472. The study aimed to test whether cataloging public T cell receptors could reveal signatures of past pathogen exposure. Every repertoire in the discovery cohort had been generated on one and the same sequencing platform. Across about 370 genotyped donors of the cohort, an average of about 250,000 unique TCR beta nucleotide sequences per donor were sequenced, and 15% to 20% of those sequences were non-productive. In addition to the first cohort of 666 subjects, a separate validation cohort of over 90 different subjects was used. The T cell repertoires of 670 or so subjects were profiled by immunosequencing and related to cytomegalovirus serostatus. Donor age, sex, ethnicity and CMV serostatus were compiled together with the repertoire data. Class I and class II HLA loci were covered by the typing at four-digit resolution. The study combined high-throughput TCR immunosequencing, statistical association of individual TCRs with disease status, and machine learning to predict cytomegalovirus infection status. A later analysis re-analyzed previously published TCR beta repertoires from 666 donors and added high-resolution HLA genotyping to study TCR occurrence patterns. About 310 gigabases of sequencing data and roughly 90 million unique TCR sequences were included in an early release covering about 620 HLA-typed donors. Roughly five DR-DQ haplotypes were handled as single units for association and clustering, since linkage in the cohort was strong. Among the roughly 400 genotyped donors, about 83% belonged to the genetic ancestry cluster associated with self-reported Caucasian donors. In the later analysis, no new phenotypic data were used to find candidate immune exposures; instead, reliance was placed on TCR beta sequences and their occurrence across donors. In a later genetic analysis, genome-wide SNP genotypes for about 55% of the roughly 700 donors were used, and that subset was treated as a discovery cohort. An earlier analysis of approximately 640 of the donors applied high-throughput TCR beta sequencing to assess whether each TCR beta V gene segment acted as functional or pseudogenic.

Broad study findings and their caveats: Most TCR sequences were seen in very few donors, while some public TCRs were found in many individuals. A later analysis found that most CMV-associated TCR beta chains appeared HLA-restricted, with HLA associations seemingly driven largely by CMV exposure. This cohort had only TCR beta chains sequenced, and the lack of alpha or paired-chain data limited which features could be detected. The classifier was reported to diagnose cytomegalovirus status with high specificity and sensitivity in both the original and validation cohorts. Several of the top co-occurrence clusters appeared to be linked to parvovirus B19, influenza, CMV and Epstein-Barr virus, according to a later analysis. A further reported finding was that TCR beta sequences accurately predicted the HLA-A and HLA-B alleles for most subjects in the first cohort. Broadly in line with IMGT annotations, most TCR beta V segments showed up in productive rearrangements about 87% or about 30% of the time in an earlier analysis of under 700 of the donors. According to the authors, the approach could potentially be generalized to other disease states and immunological phenotypes. V-gene and J-gene trimming of TCR beta chains was associated with a missense DCLRE1C variant in a later genetic analysis, and the association was replicated in an independent cohort. The earlier analysis of 587 of the donors excluded approximately 15 rarely observed V segments, including chromosome 9 orphons, because counts were too low. Strong co-occurrence of HLA alleles, especially DR and DQ, made assigning TCR associations to individual alleles difficult. Compared with equally common non-associated chains, HLA-associated TCR beta chains in a later analysis were more clonally expanded and had lower generation probabilities. A few of the identified cytomegalovirus-associated TCR beta chains were confirmed in vitro to be specific for cytomegalovirus antigens. Specific HLA alleles were associated with 16,951 TCR beta sequences at a false discovery rate of 0.05 in a later analysis. According to a later genetic analysis, donors in an Asian-associated ancestry cluster had fewer N-insertions in productive TCRs than the approximately 650-donor mean. Because some donors lacked HLA typing at each locus, the association tests relied only on the typed subset. A cluster of highly shared sequence variants was judged likely to represent a technical artifact of the sequencing pipeline. In the study, some 160 TCR beta chains were listed as associated with cytomegalovirus. The presence/absence analyses assumed that sequencing depth was roughly uniform across donors, and that assumption may not be true. Linkage disequilibrium might explain the correlated functional status among segregating V segments, but an unknown experimental factor could not be excluded. The only immune exposure information available for the cohort was CMV serostatus. In a later analysis, the rate of TCR association differed among HLA loci, with DRB1 alleles having the most associated TCRs and HLA-C alleles having the fewest. Some IMGT-functional V segments, including TRBV6-2 and TRBV6-3, could not be distinguished by the 87-base-pair reads and were therefore excluded.

In total, just over 650 healthy bone marrow donors made up the cohort. At the time of sampling, all cohort members were nominally healthy, though unrecorded immune exposures were likely present. The donor was CMV seropositive and belonged to the group of over 250 seropositive cohort members. A peripheral blood sample was collected from each donor, and TCR beta sequencing was performed on peripheral blood mononuclear cells. The Qiagen DNeasy Blood Extraction Kit was used to extract genomic DNA from the blood cell samples. From a lookup of the germline V gene, CDR1 and CDR2 are SGHDT and YYEEEE. After removal of 4 bases from V and 4 bases from J, the junction retains 13 bases not matched to a gene. The cysteine opens and the phenylalanine closes a CDR3 of 16 amino acids. The retained sequence is limited to the CDR3, 48 bases, with the frame set at the first base. The library was produced with the immunoSEQ multiplex PCR assay. The multiplex PCR relied on a mix of 60 forward primers for TCR Vbeta segments and 13 reverse primers for TCR Jbeta segments. Amplification of the CDR3 region of rearranged TCR beta genes was performed with a multiplex PCR assay on genomic DNA. Amplified TCR beta libraries were sequenced as 87-base-pair reads on the Illumina HiSeq System. The authors' analysis ran thus. In a later analysis, some 80 million unique TCR beta chains were counted across the 500 to 850 repertoires, and roughly 10 million of these chains were shared by at least two donors. To remove PCR and sequencing errors, raw reads were error-corrected and collapsed into unique sequences using a nearest-neighbor algorithm that merged closely related sequences. To assign V, D and J gene segments, CDR3 sequences were aligned to IMGT reference sequences. For a sequence to be retained, a match of at least six nucleotides was required to both a V gene segment and a J gene segment. Rearrangements were classified as productive when the CDR3 lacked stop codons and remained in frame with V and J, and all other rearrangements were classified as non-productive. CDR3 was defined by IMGT convention, running from the second conserved V-encoded cysteine to the conserved J-encoded phenylalanine. In an earlier analysis of around 600 of the donors, sequences lacking an unambiguous match to a single V gene segment were excluded. In an earlier analysis of approximately 560 of the donors, a V segment was called functional when productive rearrangements were above 56.7%, and segregating when the standard deviation between donors exceeded 5%. A statistical classification framework was developed to diagnose cytomegalovirus status using the catalog of TCR beta chain sequences. V and J gene assignment, in a later analysis, came from comparing TCR nucleotide sequences with IMGT/GENE-DB human TR gene sequences. A later analysis assigned CDR3 sequences and most-parsimonious VDJ recombination scenarios with the TCRdist pipeline. In a later analysis, every TCR beta chain was defined by the combination of its CDR3 amino acid sequence and its V-gene family, and reads without a unique V-gene family were dropped. In a later analysis, 450 to 600 highly shared, low-generation-probability nucleotide sequences were removed to address suspected cross-contamination and a sequencing artifact. In a later analysis, a clonal expansion index for each public chain was calculated from normalized within-repertoire ranks of inferred template counts. Generation probabilities in a later analysis came from a VDJ recombination model fitted to out-of-frame rearrangements, and those results were checked against IGoR. In a later analysis, hypergeometric tests were used to score TCR-TCR, TCR-HLA and TCR-CMV co-occurrence, with a repertoire-size bias correction applied to TCR pairs. False discovery rates were estimated in a later analysis by permuting HLA or CMV assignments 20 times. In a later analysis, co-occurring TCRs were grouped using DBSCAN, and TCRdist sequence similarity was added for clustering within HLA-allele-positive subsets. Repertoires with fewer than 30,000 or more than 120,000 public chains, plus five repertoires with anomalous nucleotide sharing, were excluded from co-occurrence clustering. Sourced from immuneACCESS, this table was stored by TCRdb with only in-frame sequences that have V and J called. A share of the clones is absent; for the studies checked, an unresolved V gene accounts for under half, and the remainder has no known explanation. The V and J calls and clone size come from that table; D and trimming were worked out from the DNA. Present in this sample are 73,000 or so clones, 73% of which were seen just once. About 16% of the sample goes to the ten largest clones.

This TCR was sampled from a middle-aged woman in good health and CMV-seropositive. The V gene is TRBV5-6 and the J gene is TRBJ1-2, with 7 bases in between that match TRBD1. Sequencing was carried out using PBMCs. The nucleotide sequence reads TGTGCCAGCAGCATAAAGGGACAGCCTCAAACCTATGGCTACACCTTC. The encoded protein is CASSIKGQPQTYGYTF.